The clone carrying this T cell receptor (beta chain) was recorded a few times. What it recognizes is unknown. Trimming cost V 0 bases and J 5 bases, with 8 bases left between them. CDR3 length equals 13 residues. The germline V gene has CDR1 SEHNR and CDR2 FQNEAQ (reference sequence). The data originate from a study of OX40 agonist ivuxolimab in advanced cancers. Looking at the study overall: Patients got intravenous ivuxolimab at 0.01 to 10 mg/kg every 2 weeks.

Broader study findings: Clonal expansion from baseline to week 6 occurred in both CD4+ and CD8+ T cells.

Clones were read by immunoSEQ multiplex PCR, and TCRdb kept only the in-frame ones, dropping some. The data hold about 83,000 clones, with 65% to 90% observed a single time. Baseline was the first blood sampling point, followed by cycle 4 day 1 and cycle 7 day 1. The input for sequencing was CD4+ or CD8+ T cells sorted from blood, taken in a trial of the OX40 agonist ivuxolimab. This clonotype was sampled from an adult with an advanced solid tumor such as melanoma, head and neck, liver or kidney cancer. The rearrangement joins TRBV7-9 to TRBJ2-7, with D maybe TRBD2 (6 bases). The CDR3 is CASSLAGLNEQYF. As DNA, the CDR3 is TGTGCCAGCAGCTTAGCGGGACTCAACGAGCAGTACTTC. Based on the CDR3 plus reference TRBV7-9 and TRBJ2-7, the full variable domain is DTGVSQNPRHKITKRGQNVTFRCDPISEHNRLYWYRQTLGQGPEFLTYFQNEAQLEKSRLLSDRFSAERPKGSFSTLEIQRTEQGDSAMYLCASSLAGLNEQYFGPGTRLTVT.